The clone carrying this T cell receptor beta chain was seen at least ten times. This entry is derived from a study of T cells in Graves' hyperthyroidism and ophthalmopathy. With duration under 3 months, ophthalmopathy was active: Clinical Activity Score at least 3, NOSPECS at least 4. RNA transcripts were the template for amplifying TCR beta CDR3 regions. An initial round of RT-PCR targeting the TCR CDR3 relied on the HTBI primer set. MiXCR, run by TCRdb on the multiplex PCR reads, gives a single entry per CDR3 protein. The data hold under 250,000 distinct CDR3 sequences, with around 25% observed a single time. CDR1 and CDR2 from the germline V gene are SGHRS and YFSETQ. This CDR3 comprises 14 residues. V gave up 0 bases and J gave up 7 bases; unmatched junction bases: 1.

Sequencing input: blood. This TCR was recovered from a woman aged 40-49 years with Graves' ophthalmopathy. The chain uses TRBV5-1 and TRBJ1-6, with TRBD1 matching 7 bases. In DNA form, the CDR3 reads TGCGCCAGCAGCTTGGCGGGACAGAATTCACCCCTCCACTTT. This translates into CASSLAGQNSPLHF.